The entry below describes one T cell receptor (beta chain). V was clipped by 4 bases and J by 0 bases, with 13 bases between them. Germline-derived CDR1 and CDR2 are SGHNT and YYREEE (reference sequence). The CDR3 loop spans 16 amino acids. The data are from a study of control samples from healthy donors and cancer patients. TCRdb keeps only in-frame clones here, not all; method: immunoSEQ multiplex PCR. The sample lists around 110,000 clones, 80% to 90% occurring once. The chain combines TRBV5-4 with TRBJ2-2; D gene ambiguous. The sample was PBMCs. This receptor was obtained from a woman aged 45-60 years with colorectal cancer. CDR3 in amino acids: CASSRGRFANTGELFF. The CDR3 DNA sequence: TGTGCCAGCAGCCGCGGACGGTTCGCGAACACCGGGGAGCTGTTTTTT.